The next 27 T cell receptor beta chains were all read from a single sample in a study of blood T cell repertoires in COVID-19. Profiling relied on immunoSEQ multiplex PCR, and the TCRdb table lists in-frame clones only, not all of them. The table shows over 130,000 clones, with 85% to 90% occurring only once. The sample comprised peripheral blood. Receptors were obtained from an elderly woman with acute or convalescent COVID-19.

The genes are TRBV9 and TRBJ2-7; TRBD2 matches 10 bases. CDR1 and CDR2 from the germline V gene are SGDLS and YYNGEE. The V gene end was trimmed by 0 bases and the J gene end by 4 bases; junction bases not matched to a gene: 4. The CDR3 has 15 amino acids. CDR3 nucleotide sequence: TGTGCCAGCAGCGTAGAGGCTAGCGGGGGATACGAGCAGTACTTC. Its protein product is CASSVEASGGYEQYF. Supplemented by reference TRBV9 and TRBJ2-7, the full variable domain reads DSGVTQTPKHLITATGQRVTLRCSPRSGDLSVYWYQQSLDQGLQFLIQYYNGEERAKGNILERFSAQQFPDLHSELNLSSLELGDSALYFCASSVEASGGYEQYFGPGTRLTVT.

CDR3 in DNA: TGCAGCGTTGTATATAACACTGAAGCTTTCTTT. This codes for CSVVYNTEAFF. V usage is TRBV29-1 and J usage is TRBJ1-1, with no clear D. This CDR3 is built from 11 residues. CDR1 SQVTM and CDR2 ANQGSEA come from the germline V gene. Trimming removed 4 bases from V and 2 bases from J, with 5 bases in between. Full variable domain (missing parts from reference TRBV29-1 and TRBJ1-1): SAVISQKPSRDICQRGTSLTIQCQVDSQVTMMFWYRQQPGQSLTLIATANQGSEATYESGFVIDKFPISRPNLTFSTLTVSNMSPEDSSIYLCSVVYNTEAFFGQGTRLTVV.

The chain couples TRBV5-4 to TRBJ1-1; D remains ambiguous. Germline CDR1 and CDR2: SGHNT and YYREEE (reference sequence). The CDR3 is 15 amino acids. V gave up 0 bases and J gave up 5 bases, with 14 bases separating them. The CDR3 sequence is CASSLAAGDLTEAFF. In DNA, the CDR3 is TGTGCCAGCAGCTTGGCCGCCGGGGATCTGACTGAAGCTTTCTTT.

The chain employs TRBV25-1 and TRBJ2-7; 7 bases line up with TRBD1. The germline CDR1 and CDR2 sequences are MGHDK and SYGVNS. This CDR3 spans 12 amino acids. Unmatched junction bases numbered 4, after V lost 2 bases and J lost 9 bases. The CDR3 nucleotides are TGTGCCAGCAGTGAACCGGACAGGCCGCAGTACTTC. Protein: CASSEPDRPQYF.

In the case of this clone: Other nucleotide sequences from this sample produce the same CDR3. The V gene is TRBV18, the J gene TRBJ1-2, with a tentative D call TRBD1 (5 bases). This CDR3 is 11 amino acids long. V was clipped by 5 bases and J by 5 bases, with 6 bases between them. CDR1 and CDR2 (germline): KGHSH, LQKENI. The CDR3 reads CASSAGYGYTF. CDR3 nucleotide sequence: TGTGCCAGCTCAGCAGGGTATGGCTACACCTTC. The full variable domain, in which reference TRBV18 and TRBJ1-2 provide the parts outside the CDR3, is NAGVMQNPRHLVRRRGQEARLRCSPMKGHSHVYWYRQLPEEGLKFMVYLQKENIIDESGMPKERFSAEFPKEGPSILRIQQVVRGDSAAYFCASSAGYGYTFGSGTRLTVV.

The V call is TRBV18, the J call TRBJ1-2; possible D gene TRBD1, 5 bases. This CDR3 spans 13 amino acids. Trimming cost V 3 bases and J 5 bases, with 10 bases left between them. Germline values: CDR1 KGHSH, CDR2 LQKENI. CDR3 region: CASSPPGVYGYTF. CDR3 DNA sequence: TGTGCCAGCTCACCCCCGGGGGTTTATGGCTACACCTTC.

V usage is TRBV9 and J usage is TRBJ1-1; 9 positions agree with TRBD1. V shed 4 bases, J shed 5 bases, and the junction held 9 bases outside the gene matches. Looked up from germline, CDR1 is SGDLS and CDR2 is YYNGEE. The CDR3 has 15 amino acids. The CDR3 nucleotides read TGTGCCAGCAGCCCTAACGGACAGGGGCGGACTGAAGCTTTCTTT. Translating it yields CASSPNGQGRTEAFF.

The genes are TRBV6-2 or TRBV6-3 and TRBJ1-2, with D possibly matching TRBD1 (5 bases). Deletions cut 0 bases from V and 3 bases from J, with 11 bases between. Germline lookup yields CDR1 MNHEY and CDR2 SVGEGT. The CDR3 spans 15 residues. The DNA of the CDR3 is TGTGCCAGCAGTTACTCGGCAGGGTTTCACTATGGCTACACCTTC. The encoded protein is CASSYSAGFHYGYTF.

V and J are TRBV7-8 and TRBJ1-5; a possible D gene is TRBD1 (5 bases). The CDR3 sequence is 16 residues long. The V end was cut by 2 bases, the J end by 3 bases, with 14 bases between. Germline CDR1 SGHVS, CDR2 FQNEAQ. The CDR3 nucleotides are TGTGCCAGCAGCTTAAATACAGGTGGATCCAATCAGCCCCAGCATTTT. It is translated as CASSLNTGGSNQPQHF.

The gene calls are TRBV29-1 and TRBJ1-1; 10 bases align to TRBD1. From germline, CDR1 is SQVTM and CDR2 ANQGSEA. J gave up 3 bases and V 7 bases, and 8 bases lay outside the gene matches. The CDR3 has 14 amino acids. For the CDR3, the DNA is TGCAGCGGCGAGACAGGGGGCGCGGACACTGAAGCTTTCTTT. It translates to CSGETGGADTEAFF. Based on the CDR3 plus reference TRBV29-1 and TRBJ1-1, the full variable domain is SAVISQKPSRDICQRGTSLTIQCQVDSQVTMMFWYRQQPGQSLTLIATANQGSEATYESGFVIDKFPISRPNLTFSTLTVSNMSPEDSSIYLCSGETGGADTEAFFGQGTRLTVV.

The rearrangement links TRBV6-5 to TRBJ1-1; 10 nucleotides align to TRBD1. The CDR3 is 13 amino acids. Germline lookup yields CDR1 MNHEY and CDR2 SVGAGI. The junction had 0 bases not matched to a gene; V was cut back by 2 bases and J by 6 bases. The CDR3 reads CASSYGTGAEAFF. CDR3 nucleotide sequence: TGTGCCAGCAGTTACGGGACAGGGGCTGAAGCTTTCTTT.

Points on this clone: At one end the junction does not follow the germline gene, possibly because of a read error. The chain joins TRBV5-4 to TRBJ1-1, with D possibly TRBD1 on 5 matching bases. The CDR3 has 13 amino acids. Germline-derived CDR1 and CDR2 are SGHNT and YYREEE (reference sequence). DNA of the CDR3: TGTGCCAGCAGCTTGCCAGGGAACCCTGAAGCTTTCTTT. Translating it yields CASSLPGNPEAFF.

V and J are TRBV5-1 and TRBJ1-1, with unresolved D. The CDR3 sequence is 15 residues long. Per the germline V gene, CDR1 is SGHRS and CDR2 is YFSETQ. V dropped 1 base and J dropped 4 bases, with 14 bases sitting between them. CDR3 region: CASSLFSSGGTEAFF. In DNA form, the CDR3 reads TGCGCCAGCAGCTTGTTCTCTAGCGGCGGCACTGAAGCTTTCTTT.

The chain employs TRBV18 and TRBJ2-3, with TRBD2 identical over 8 bases. The CDR3 contains 17 residues. Trimming cost V 1 base and J 3 bases; bases outside gene matches: 9. CDR1 is KGHSH, CDR2 LQKENI, per germline. CDR3 sequence (DNA): TGTGCCAGCTCACCACGGGTGAGTAGCGGGATGACAGATACGCAGTATTTT. Its protein is CASSPRVSSGMTDTQYF.

The table lists this clone with a few counts. The chain has TRBV27 and TRBJ2-7; weak D call: TRBD2 (6 bases). This CDR3 is built from 15 residues. From germline, CDR1 is MNHEY and CDR2 SMNVEV (reference sequence). Trimming removed 3 bases at V and 0 bases at J, with 12 bases between. CDR3 region: CASSFQRVGSYEQYF. In DNA form, the CDR3 reads TGTGCCAGCAGTTTTCAGCGGGTTGGCTCCTACGAGCAGTACTTC.

The chain employs TRBV4-1 and TRBJ1-4; D is perhaps TRBD1 (5 bases). Germline values: CDR1 MGHRA, CDR2 YSYEKL. The ends were cut back, 0 bases at V and 6 bases at J, with 11 bases in the middle. This CDR3 comprises 15 residues. Here the CDR3 DNA reads TGCGCCAGCAGCCAAGAGGGGGGAAGAGATGAAAAACTGTTTTTT. Translation gives CASSQEGGRDEKLFF.

This clone has just one count. The chain uses TRBV28 and TRBJ1-1; D is undetermined. The CDR3 consists of 12 residues. The V gene lost 4 bases and the J gene lost 5 bases, with 8 bases spanning the gap. The V gene's germline CDR1 is MDHEN and CDR2 SYDVKM. The CDR3 region is CASSSHWTEAFF. The CDR3 DNA reads TGTGCCAGCAGTTCACATTGGACTGAAGCTTTCTTT.

The J gene is TRBJ1-3, the V gene TRBV3-1 (or the pseudogene TRBV3-2), with unresolved D. The length of the CDR3 is 15 residues. The V end lost 1 base, the J end lost 2 bases, and 9 bases lay between the germline ends. The germline CDR1 and CDR2 sequences are LGHDT and YNNKEL (reference sequence). The CDR3 DNA follows: TGTGCCAGCAGCCAAGGGAGACCGACTGGAAACACCATATATTTT. It specifies CASSQGRPTGNTIYF.

This chain connects TRBV23-1 to TRBJ1-2; 8 positions match TRBD1. TRBV23-1 is known as an ORF, though its function is uncertain. The V and J ends lost 3 bases and 7 bases, in that order; junction bases with no gene match: 16. The CDR3 has 17 residues. DNA for the CDR3: TGCGCCAGCAGTCATCCCCTTCACCGGACAGGGCCGGGTGGCTACACCTTC. Protein: CASSHPLHRTGPGGYTF.

A single count supports this clone. The chain couples TRBV4-3 to TRBJ2-3, with 7 bases aligning to TRBD1. The V gene's germline CDR1 is LGHNA and CDR2 YSLEER. V was pared by 2 bases and J by 1 base, with 6 bases of the junction left unmatched. This CDR3 has 16 amino acids. CDR3 DNA: TGCGCCAGCAGCCAAATGACAGGGCTAGGCACAGATACGCAGTATTTT. This sequence encodes CASSQMTGLGTDTQYF.

This clone was found once. The chain couples TRBV27 to TRBJ2-7; 7 bases match TRBD1. J gave up 2 bases and V 5 bases, and 3 bases lay outside the gene matches. This CDR3 is built from 13 residues. Germline loops: CDR1 MNHEY, CDR2 SMNVEV (reference sequence). CDR3 region: CASSQTGAYEQYF. The CDR3 nucleotides read TGTGCCAGCAGTCAAACAGGGGCCTACGAGCAGTACTTC.

The chain links TRBV27 to TRBJ2-3; 10 bases line up with TRBD2. The J segment lost 1 base and the V segment lost 6 bases, leaving 7 bases of the junction unmatched. Germline V CDR1 and CDR2: MNHEY, SMNVEV (reference sequence). The CDR3 is 16 residues long. The CDR3 region has the DNA TGTGCCAGCAGATCAGCGGGGGGGCGGGGCACAGATACGCAGTATTTT. This sequence encodes CASRSAGGRGTDTQYF.

This clone was seen more than once but under ten times. This sequence joins TRBV28 and TRBJ1-2; D is unresolved. Germline CDR1 reads MDHEN; CDR2 reads SYDVKM. Trimming pared 2 bases from V and 4 bases from J, leaving 11 bases between. The CDR3 contains 14 residues. CDR3 amino acids: CASSLGSSTYGYTF. CDR3 sequence (DNA): TGTGCCAGCAGTTTAGGGAGCAGTACCTATGGCTACACCTTC.

The chain couples TRBV4-2 to TRBJ1-2; D gene unclear. The CDR3 extends over 19 amino acids. V was cut by 2 bases and J by 0 bases, with 22 bases left in between. Germline CDR1 LGHNA, CDR2 YNFKEQ. The CDR3 region is CASSQRAVAGRLANYGYTF. The CDR3 DNA sequence: TGTGCCAGCAGCCAAAGGGCGGTTGCGGGCAGACTCGCTAACTATGGCTACACCTTC.

This sequence joins TRBV28 and TRBJ1-1, with D tentatively TRBD1 (5 bases). The length of the CDR3 is 15 residues. Germline loops: CDR1 MDHEN, CDR2 SYDVKM. With 3 bases removed from V and 3 bases from J, the gap between germline ends came to 14 bases. CDR3 protein: CASSLWSGKDTEAFF. The CDR3 DNA is TGTGCCAGCAGTTTGTGGTCAGGGAAAGACACTGAAGCTTTCTTT. Using reference TRBV28 and TRBJ1-1 for the parts outside the CDR3, the full variable domain is DVKVTQSSRYLVKRTGEKVFLECVQDMDHENMFWYRQDPGLGLRLIYFSYDVKMKEKGDIPEGYSVSREKKERFSLILESASTNQTSMYLCASSLWSGKDTEAFFGQGTRLTVV.

The gene calls are TRBV5-1 and TRBJ1-1; tentative D call: TRBD1 (5 bases). The CDR3 totals 13 residues. V was trimmed by 8 bases and J by 6 bases, leaving 17 bases between them. The germline CDR1 and CDR2 sequences are SGHRS and YFSETQ. CDR3 sequence reads: CASKPDRNAEAFF. The DNA of the CDR3 is TGCGCCAGTAAACCCGACAGAAACGCTGAAGCTTTCTTT.

The chain couples TRBV4-3 to TRBJ1-2; D ambiguous. The CDR3 spans 16 residues. V gave up 0 bases and J gave up 0 bases, with 11 bases separating them. Germline V CDR1 and CDR2: LGHNA, YSLEER. CDR3 region: CASSQDWGGSNYGYTF. CDR3 nucleotide sequence: TGCGCCAGCAGCCAAGATTGGGGAGGCTCTAACTATGGCTACACCTTC.